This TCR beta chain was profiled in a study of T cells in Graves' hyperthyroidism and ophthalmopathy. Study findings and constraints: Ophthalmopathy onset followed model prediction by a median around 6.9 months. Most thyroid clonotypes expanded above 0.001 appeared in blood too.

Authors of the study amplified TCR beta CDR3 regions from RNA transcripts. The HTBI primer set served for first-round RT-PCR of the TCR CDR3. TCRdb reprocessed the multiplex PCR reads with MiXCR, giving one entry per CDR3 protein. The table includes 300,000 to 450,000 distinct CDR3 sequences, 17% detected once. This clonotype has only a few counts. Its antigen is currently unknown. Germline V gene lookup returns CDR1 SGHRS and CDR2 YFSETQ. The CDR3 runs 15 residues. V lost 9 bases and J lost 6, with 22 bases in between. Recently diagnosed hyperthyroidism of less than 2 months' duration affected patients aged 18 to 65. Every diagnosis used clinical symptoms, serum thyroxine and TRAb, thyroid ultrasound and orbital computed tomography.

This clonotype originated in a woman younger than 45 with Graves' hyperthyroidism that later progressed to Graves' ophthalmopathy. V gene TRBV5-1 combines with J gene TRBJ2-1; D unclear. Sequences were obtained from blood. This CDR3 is CATRPSSGSINEQFF. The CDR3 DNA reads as TGCGCCACCAGACCGTCGTCCGGGTCCATCAATGAGCAGTTCTTC.